Below are 8 T cell receptor beta chains sequenced from a single sample in a study of radiation and T cells in renal cell carcinoma. The time point is: blood 2 weeks post-SBRT. The treatment is: 15 Gy SBRT to primary tumor, nephrectomy 4 weeks later. The repertoire was sequenced with immunoSEQ multiplex PCR; TCRdb's copy has only in-frame clones and lacks some. The top ten clones hold about 5% of a sample with fewer than 150,000 clones, more than 75% of them seen once. Sequenced here: blood, sampled from a patient whose treatment included radiotherapy and nephrectomy. Receptor source: a woman in her sixties or seventies with renal cell carcinoma.

The chain has TRBV30 and TRBJ1-3, with a weak D call TRBD1 (6 bases). V lost 8 bases and J 0 bases, leaving 11 bases between the germline ends. CDR1 is GTSNPN, CDR2 SVGIG, per germline (reference sequence). The CDR3 length is 13 residues. The CDR3 region is CAQTGGSGNTIYF. The CDR3 nucleotides read TGTGCCCAGACAGGCGGCTCTGGAAACACCATATATTTT.

The rearrangement joins TRBV28 to TRBJ2-5, with a possible D match to TRBD2 (7 bases). The germline CDR1 and CDR2 sequences are MDHEN and SYDVKM. The length of the CDR3 is 15 residues. V was clipped by 4 bases and J by 2 bases, with 14 bases between them. The CDR3 protein is CASSSGGLQQETQYF. The CDR3 DNA sequence: TGTGCCAGCAGTTCGGGGGGCCTCCAACAAGAGACCCAGTACTTC.

This clone is a singleton in its sample. The chain carries TRBV4-1 and TRBJ1-1, with D maybe TRBD1 (5 bases). The CDR3 totals 14 residues. The germline V and J ends were trimmed by 0 bases and 1 base, with 6 bases remaining between them. Looked up from germline, CDR1 is MGHRA and CDR2 is YSYEKL. The DNA for the CDR3 is TGCGCCAGCAGCCAAGACAGGGCGAACACTGAAGCTTTCTTT. Its translation is CASSQDRANTEAFF.

The chain is built from TRBV7-2 and TRBJ1-2, with D hard to call. Trimming stripped 5 bases from V and 4 bases from J, with 20 bases between. This CDR3 region has 16 residues. Looked up from germline, CDR1 is SGHTA and CDR2 is FQGNSA. The CDR3 spells CASSLGSLKRGYGYTF. The CDR3 DNA is TGTGCCAGCAGCCTAGGGTCCCTAAAACGGGGCTATGGCTACACCTTC.

The CDR3 sequence is CASSSREGYDEKLFF. CDR3 DNA sequence: TGTGCCAGCAGTAGCCGGGAGGGCTATGATGAAAAACTGTTTTTT. The genes are TRBV28 and TRBJ1-4, with D unresolved. Trimming took off 5 bases at V and 6 bases at J, with 16 bases between the two ends. From germline, CDR1 is MDHEN and CDR2 SYDVKM. This CDR3 is built from 15 residues.

The V gene is TRBV11-1, the J gene TRBJ1-2, with unresolved D. Germline V gives CDR1 SGHAT, CDR2 FQDESV (reference sequence). V shed 5 bases and J shed 6 bases, with 13 bases lying between them. The CDR3 is made up of 13 amino acids. The CDR3 here is CASSEALRHGYTF. CDR3 DNA: TGTGCCAGCAGCGAGGCCCTCAGACATGGCTACACCTTC.

The gene calls are TRBV11-3 and TRBJ2-6; D is ambiguous. Germline-derived CDR1 and CDR2 are SGHNT and YENEEA. Between the trimmed V and J ends, which lost 0 bases and 11 bases, there was a span of 8 bases. The CDR3 is 13 amino acids. This chain's CDR3 is CASSLDPSDVLTF. CDR3 sequence (DNA): TGTGCCAGCAGCTTAGACCCCTCCGACGTCCTGACTTTC.

The chain joins TRBV4-3 to TRBJ2-2; 10 bases fit TRBD2. J gave up 3 bases and V 1 base, and 5 bases lay outside the gene matches. This CDR3 spans 17 amino acids. From germline, CDR1 is LGHNA and CDR2 YSLEER. The CDR3 here is CASSQVSGGGYTGELFF. The CDR3 DNA is TGCGCCAGCAGCCAAGTGAGCGGGGGGGGTTACACCGGGGAGCTGTTTTTT.